The 22 T cell receptor beta chains given below trace back to one sample, sequenced in a study of beta chain features in type 1 diabetes. Regarding the study as a whole: Moderate but significant shortening of TCRB CDR3s was recorded in all four CD4+ subsets from Type 1 diabetes patients.

Since all of the isolated RNA was reverse transcribed, expressed TCRB transcripts were what got sequenced. Profiled with immunoSEQ multiplex PCR; TCRdb holds only in-frame clones, not every one. The sample yields 200,000 to 250,000 clones, approximately 15% seen once. Their specific antigens are unknown. Sequenced sample: naive CD4+ T cells from blood. These receptor sequences come from a man under 40 with type 1 diabetes.

V and J are TRBV30 and TRBJ2-2; 7 nucleotides align to TRBD1. Germline-derived CDR1 and CDR2 are GTSNPN and SVGIG (reference sequence). V dropped 1 base and J dropped 3; count of bases not matched to a gene: 5. CDR3 length equals 15 residues. DNA for the CDR3: TGTGCCTGGAGTGAGACAGGGTTCTACACCGGGGAGCTGTTTTTT. This codes for CAWSETGFYTGELFF.

This clone was seen a few times. The chain joins TRBV2 to TRBJ2-1; unclear D gene. Germline V gene data show CDR1 as SNHLY and CDR2 as FYNNEI. The CDR3 loop spans 14 amino acids. V was shortened by 2 bases and J by 8 bases, with 13 bases between the two germline ends. The CDR3, as DNA: TGTGCCAGCAGTGAAAGGCTAGTGATTGATGAGCAGTTCTTC. This sequence encodes CASSERLVIDEQFF.

This clone occurred a few times. The chain joins TRBV2 to TRBJ2-5; 7 positions match TRBD1. The length of the CDR3 is 14 residues. Germline V lookup: CDR1 SNHLY, CDR2 FYNNEI. Trimming took 5 bases from V and 2 from J; bases not matched to a gene: 5. Here the CDR3 reads CASSQGTDQETQYF. CDR3 DNA sequence: TGTGCCAGCAGTCAAGGGACAGATCAAGAGACCCAGTACTTC.

This clone appeared a few times. V and J are TRBV18 and TRBJ2-3; a possible D gene is TRBD1 (6 bases). V dropped 1 base and J dropped 3 bases, with 11 bases sitting between them. Looked up from germline, CDR1 is KGHSH and CDR2 is LQKENI. This CDR3 comprises 15 residues. DNA of the CDR3: TGTGCCAGCTCACCACTGACAGGTTCGACAGATACGCAGTATTTT. Encoded protein: CASSPLTGSTDTQYF.

This clone was recorded a few times. V gene TRBV7-2 combines with J gene TRBJ2-1; TRBD2 is a possible D gene (5 bases). CDR1 SGHTA and CDR2 FQGNSA come from the germline V gene. Trimming pared 1 base from V and 8 bases from J, leaving 12 bases between. CDR3 length equals 14 residues. CDR3 sequence: CASSLGRVAYEQFF. The CDR3 region has the DNA TGTGCCAGCAGCTTAGGGCGGGTTGCATATGAGCAGTTCTTC.

The chain uses TRBV19 and TRBJ2-3, with D possibly being TRBD2 (6 bases). CDR3 size: 16 residues. CDR1 and CDR2 (germline): LNHDA, SQIVND (reference sequence). Between the trimmed V and J ends, which lost 7 bases and 1 base, there was a span of 18 bases. This CDR3 is CASTPGEASGTDTQYF. DNA of the CDR3: TGTGCCAGTACCCCTGGGGAGGCGAGTGGCACAGATACGCAGTATTTT. The entire variable domain, with the rest obtained from reference TRBV19 and TRBJ2-3, is as follows: DGGITQSPKYLFRKEGQNVTLSCEQNLNHDAMYWYRQDPGQGLRLIYYSQIVNDFQKGDIAEGYSVSREKKESFPLTVTSAQKNPTAFYLCASTPGEASGTDTQYFGPGTRLTVL.

The sample holds a few counts of this clone. This chain uses TRBV15 with TRBJ1-1; the match to TRBD1 covers 8 bases. The CDR3 runs to 16 residues. The V gene end was trimmed by 1 base and the J gene end by 4 bases; junction bases not matched to a gene: 8. The germline V gene encodes CDR1 LNHNV and CDR2 YYDKDF (reference sequence). The CDR3 reads CATSRGTGRLGTEAFF. The CDR3 nucleotides are TGTGCCACCAGCAGAGGGACAGGGCGCTTGGGCACTGAAGCTTTCTTT.

This clone was observed a handful of times. The chain recombines TRBV7-2 with TRBJ1-5; D is undetermined. This CDR3 is built from 14 residues. Trimming shortened V by 6 bases and J by 4 bases, and 13 bases separated the two germline ends. CDR1 and CDR2 from the germline V gene are SGHTA and FQGNSA. CDR3 bases: TGTGCCAGCAGTTCCCTCGGAGCAAATCAGCCCCAGCATTTT. The encoded protein is CASSSLGANQPQHF.

The chain employs TRBV18 and TRBJ1-5; D is unresolved. This CDR3 is built from 13 residues. Germline V gene sequence: CDR1 KGHSH, CDR2 LQKENI. Between the trimmed V and J ends, which lost 2 bases and 10 bases, there was a span of 12 bases. CDR3 coding DNA: TGTGCCAGCTCACCAGGCCTAGATGAACCCCAGCATTTT. Encoded protein: CASSPGLDEPQHF.

This clone was seen more than once but under ten times. The genes are TRBV5-1 and TRBJ2-1, with 8 positions matching TRBD2. Looked up from germline, CDR1 is SGHRS and CDR2 is YFSETQ. This CDR3 has 16 amino acids. V trimming: 4 bases; J trimming: 4 bases; junction bases outside the gene matches: 10. This chain's CDR3 is CASSQLAGQGYNEQFF. CDR3 DNA sequence: TGCGCCAGCAGCCAATTAGCGGGGCAAGGATACAATGAGCAGTTCTTC.

This clone has more than one count but fewer than ten. The rearrangement uses TRBV30 and TRBJ1-1, with 7 bases identical to TRBD1. Unmatched junction bases numbered 9, after V lost 4 bases and J lost 7 bases. The CDR3 consists of 13 residues. Germline lookup yields CDR1 GTSNPN and CDR2 SVGIG (reference sequence). The CDR3 bases are TGTGCCTGGATTCGGGACAGAAATAATGAAGCTTTCTTT. Protein: CAWIRDRNNEAFF.

This clone showed up just a few times. V is TRBV6-1 and J is TRBJ1-2; D may be TRBD1 (6 bases). V dropped 6 bases and J dropped 2 bases, with 13 bases sitting between them. The CDR3 totals 14 residues. In germline, CDR1 is MNHNS, CDR2 SASEGT. The CDR3 DNA reads as TGTGCCAGCAGCCAGACGGGACACAACTATGGCTACACCTTC. Encoded protein: CASSQTGHNYGYTF.

This clone occurred a few times. The chain joins TRBV30 to TRBJ2-1; 14 bases agree with TRBD2. V was clipped by 2 bases and J by 6 bases; unmatched bases: 6. The CDR3 consists of 16 residues. Germline values: CDR1 GTSNPN, CDR2 SVGIG (reference sequence). The CDR3: CAWSRSGLAGANEQFF. The CDR3 DNA follows: TGTGCCTGGAGTCGCTCGGGACTAGCGGGAGCCAATGAGCAGTTCTTC.

Only a few counts were recorded for this clone. V is TRBV19 and J is TRBJ2-7; TRBD1 matches at 7 bases. This CDR3 comprises 14 residues. Losses at the gene ends were 8 bases for V and 2 bases for J; bases not matched to a gene: 9. CDR1 is LNHDA and CDR2 is SQIVND in the germline V gene (reference sequence). The CDR3 sequence is CASWGQNQPYEQYF. For the CDR3, the DNA is TGTGCCAGTTGGGGACAGAATCAGCCCTACGAGCAGTACTTC.

This rearrangement joins TRBV5-1 to TRBJ1-1, with TRBD1 matching over 7 bases. This CDR3 contains 16 residues. CDR1 is SGHRS, CDR2 YFSETQ, per germline. V trimming: 4 bases; J trimming: 3 bases; junction bases outside the gene matches: 12. The CDR3 spells CASSHRQGVGDTEAFF. CDR3 bases: TGCGCCAGCAGCCACCGACAGGGAGTTGGAGACACTGAAGCTTTCTTT.

The chain couples TRBV30 to TRBJ1-2; D is unclear. Germline V gene lookup returns CDR1 GTSNPN and CDR2 SVGIG (reference sequence). The CDR3 covers 13 residues. Between the trimmed V and J ends, which lost 2 bases and 5 bases, there was a span of 12 bases. The DNA for the CDR3 is TGTGCCTGGAGTTCCGGAGGGCAATATGGCTACACCTTC. Amino acid sequence: CAWSSGGQYGYTF.

This chain connects TRBV27 to TRBJ2-1; D may be TRBD2 (6 bases). V was pared by 3 bases and J by 1 base, with 10 bases between. This CDR3 is 15 amino acids long. CDR1 is MNHEY and CDR2 is SMNVEV in the germline V gene (reference sequence). This CDR3 is CASSLEGLSYNEQFF. The DNA for the CDR3 is TGTGCCAGCAGTTTGGAGGGGCTGTCCTACAATGAGCAGTTCTTC.

This clone turned up a few times. This rearrangement joins TRBV15 to TRBJ2-7; 11 nucleotides agree with TRBD1. Germline lookup yields CDR1 LNHNV and CDR2 YYDKDF (reference sequence). This CDR3 is built from 15 residues. With 6 bases clipped from V and 1 base from J, the junction kept 5 bases outside the gene matches. The CDR3 nucleotides read TGTGCCACCAGACGAGGGACAGGGGGTTCCTACGAGCAGTACTTC. Amino acid sequence: CATRRGTGGSYEQYF.

This clone was seen a handful of times. This chain connects TRBV28 to TRBJ1-2; tentatively, D is TRBD1 (5 bases). The CDR3 has 16 residues. Germline CDR1 and CDR2: MDHEN and SYDVKM. Between the trimmed V and J ends, which lost 5 bases and 3 bases, there was a span of 19 bases. This CDR3 is CASSPRDVGGHYGYTF. The CDR3 nucleotides read TGTGCCAGCAGTCCTCGCGACGTGGGGGGACACTATGGCTACACCTTC.

The chain is built from TRBV30 and TRBJ1-4; no clear D. The germline CDR1 and CDR2 sequences are GTSNPN and SVGIG (reference sequence). CDR3 length equals 14 residues. V was shortened by 1 base and J by 0 bases, with 6 bases between the two germline ends. For the CDR3, the DNA is TGTGCCTGGAGTGCCGGGTCAACTAATGAAAAACTGTTTTTT. Translation: CAWSAGSTNEKLFF.

With respect to this clone: In the same sample, other DNA sequences code for this CDR3. The genes are TRBV7-2 and TRBJ1-5, with D possibly being TRBD1 (6 bases). Trimming cost V 5 bases and J 2 bases, with 13 bases left between them. CDR1 and CDR2 from the germline V gene are SGHTA and FQGNSA. This CDR3 is 15 amino acids long. CDR3 sequence (DNA): TGTGCCAGCAGCCCGGGGGCGGGAGGCAATCAGCCCCAGCATTTT. It is translated as CASSPGAGGNQPQHF.

The rearrangement links TRBV12-5 to TRBJ2-5; D perhaps matches TRBD1 (6 bases). This CDR3 contains 14 residues. Germline-derived CDR1 and CDR2 are LGHNT and FRNRAP. The V and J ends lost 4 bases and 5 bases respectively, with 14 bases between them. CDR3: CASGSGHLAETQYF. The CDR3 coding sequence is TGTGCTAGTGGTTCGGGACACCTCGCCGAGACCCAGTACTTC.